This TCR beta chain stems from a study of regulatory T cells in long-lasting Graves disease. In the study overall: Newly diagnosed Graves' patients had under 3 months of antithyroid drugs.

Relying on iRepertoire HTBI primers and Arm-PCR of CDR3 regions, the team built TCR beta libraries. MiXCR was run by TCRdb on the multiplex PCR reads, yielding one entry per CDR3 protein. The table records around 250,000 distinct CDR3 sequences, 20% of them present only once. Sample time point: newly diagnosed GD, antithyroid drugs for less than 3 months. The TCR library used RNA extracted from PBMCs. Roughly 8.6 milliliters of peripheral blood were drawn into EDTA tubes. The clonotype comes from a female donor with Graves disease. The sample in question was peripheral blood mononuclear cells (PBMCs), obtained at new diagnosis, from a patient treated with antithyroid drugs.

This CDR3 is CAPGAPRYGYTF. The CDR3 DNA sequence: TGTGCTCCGGGTGCGCCTCGCTATGGCTACACCTTC. The chain carries TRBV12-5 and TRBJ1-2; no clear D gene. Germline V CDR1 and CDR2: LGHNT, FRNRAP. CDR3 length: 12 amino acids. Trimming shortened V by 11 bases and J by 4 bases, and 14 bases separated the two germline ends.